The source of this TCR beta chain is a study of blood T cell repertoires in COVID-19. In the study overall: Acute and convalescent COVID-19 specimens originated in the United States, Italy and Spain.

This CDR3 has 14 residues. Germline V gene lookup returns CDR1 MNHEY and CDR2 SVGAGI. The V end lost 6 bases, the J end lost 5 bases, and 14 bases lay between the germline ends. Sequencing was performed with immunoSEQ multiplex PCR; in TCRdb, only in-frame clones are kept and a portion is missing. The sample lists 240,000 or so clones; roughly 80% were seen once. This receptor was taken from a woman between 18 and 30 years old with acute or convalescent COVID-19. Sample: peripheral blood. The V gene is TRBV6-5, the J gene TRBJ2-1; a possible D gene is TRBD1 (6 bases). This chain's CDR3 is CASRGTTGNNEQFF. For the CDR3, the DNA is TGTGCCAGCAGGGGTACTACAGGGAACAATGAGCAGTTCTTC.